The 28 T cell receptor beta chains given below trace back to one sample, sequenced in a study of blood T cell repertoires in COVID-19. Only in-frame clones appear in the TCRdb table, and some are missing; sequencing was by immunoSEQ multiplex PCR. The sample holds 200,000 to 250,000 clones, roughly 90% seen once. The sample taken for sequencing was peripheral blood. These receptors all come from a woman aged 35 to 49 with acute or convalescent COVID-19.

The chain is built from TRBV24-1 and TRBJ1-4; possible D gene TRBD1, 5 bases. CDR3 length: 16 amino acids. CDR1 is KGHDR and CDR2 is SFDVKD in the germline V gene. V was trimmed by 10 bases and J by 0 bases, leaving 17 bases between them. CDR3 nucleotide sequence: TGTGCCACTACTAACCAAAAAGGGGCAACTAATGAAAAACTGTTTTTT. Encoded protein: CATTNQKGATNEKLFF.

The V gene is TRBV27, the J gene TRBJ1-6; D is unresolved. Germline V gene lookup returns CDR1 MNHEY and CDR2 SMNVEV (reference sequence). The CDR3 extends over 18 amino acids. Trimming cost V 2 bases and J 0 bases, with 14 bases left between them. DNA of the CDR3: TGTGCCAGCAGTTTAGACGTAGCGGGTAGCTCCTATAATTCACCCCTCCACTTT. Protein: CASSLDVAGSSYNSPLHF.

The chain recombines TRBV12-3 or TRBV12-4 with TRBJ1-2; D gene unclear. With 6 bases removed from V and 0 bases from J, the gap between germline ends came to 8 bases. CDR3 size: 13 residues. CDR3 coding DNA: TGTGCCAGCAGCCTAGAAGCTAACTATGGCTACACCTTC. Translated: CASSLEANYGYTF.

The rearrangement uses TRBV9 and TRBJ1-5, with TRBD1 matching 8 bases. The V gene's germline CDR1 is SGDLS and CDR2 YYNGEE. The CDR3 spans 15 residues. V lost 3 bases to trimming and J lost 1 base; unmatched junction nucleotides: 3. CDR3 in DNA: TGTGCCAGCAGCGCAAGGGACAGGAGCAATCAGCCCCAGCATTTT. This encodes CASSARDRSNQPQHF.

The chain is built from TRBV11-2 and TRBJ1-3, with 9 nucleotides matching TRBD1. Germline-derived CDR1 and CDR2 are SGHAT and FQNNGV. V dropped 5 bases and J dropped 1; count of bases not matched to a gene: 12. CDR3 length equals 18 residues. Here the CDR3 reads CASSISGQGLYSGNTIYF. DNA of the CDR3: TGTGCCAGCAGCATCTCGGGACAGGGACTATATTCTGGAAACACCATATATTTT. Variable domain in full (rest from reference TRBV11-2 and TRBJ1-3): EAGVAQSPRYKIIEKRQSVAFWCNPISGHATLYWYQQILGQGPKLLIQFQNNGVVDDSQLPKDRFSAERLKGVDSTLKIQPAKLEDSAVYLCASSISGQGLYSGNTIYFGEGSWLTVV.

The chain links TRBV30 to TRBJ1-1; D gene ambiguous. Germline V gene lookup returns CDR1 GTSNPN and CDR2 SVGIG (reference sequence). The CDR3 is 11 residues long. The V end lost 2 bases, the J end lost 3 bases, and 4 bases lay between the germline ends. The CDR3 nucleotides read TGTGCCTGGAGTTACTACACTGAAGCTTTCTTT. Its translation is CAWSYYTEAFF.

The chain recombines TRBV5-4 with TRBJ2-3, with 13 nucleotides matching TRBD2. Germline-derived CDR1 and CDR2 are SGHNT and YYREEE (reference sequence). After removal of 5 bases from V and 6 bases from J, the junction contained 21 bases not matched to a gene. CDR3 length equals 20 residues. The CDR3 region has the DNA TGTGCCAGCAGGACAATGGGCCCCGCGACTAGCGGGGGGAGGCGGGATACGCAGTATTTT. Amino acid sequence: CASRTMGPATSGGRRDTQYF. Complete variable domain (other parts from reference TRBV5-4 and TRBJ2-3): ETGVTQSPTHLIKTRGQQVTLRCSSQSGHNTVSWYQQALGQGPQFIFQYYREEENGRGNFPPRFSGLQFPNYSSELNVNALELDDSALYLCASRTMGPATSGGRRDTQYFGPGTRLTVL.

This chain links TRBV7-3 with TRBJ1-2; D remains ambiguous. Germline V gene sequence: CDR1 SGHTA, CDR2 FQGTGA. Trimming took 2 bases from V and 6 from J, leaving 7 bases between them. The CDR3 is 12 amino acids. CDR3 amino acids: CASSLSGNGYTF. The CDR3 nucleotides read TGTGCCAGCAGCTTATCGGGGAATGGCTACACCTTC.

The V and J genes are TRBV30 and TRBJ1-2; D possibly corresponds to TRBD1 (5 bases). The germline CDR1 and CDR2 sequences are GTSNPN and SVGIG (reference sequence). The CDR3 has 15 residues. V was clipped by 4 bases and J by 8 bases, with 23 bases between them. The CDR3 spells CAWTRTGLSLRGYTF. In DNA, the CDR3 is TGTGCCTGGACCCGTACGGGACTTAGCCTTCGAGGCTACACCTTC. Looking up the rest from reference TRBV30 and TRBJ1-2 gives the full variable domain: SQTIHQWPATLVQPVGSPLSLECTVEGTSNPNLYWYRQAAGRGLQLLFYSVGIGQISSEVPQNLSASRPQDRQFILSSKKLLLSDSGFYLCAWTRTGLSLRGYTFGSGTRLTVV.

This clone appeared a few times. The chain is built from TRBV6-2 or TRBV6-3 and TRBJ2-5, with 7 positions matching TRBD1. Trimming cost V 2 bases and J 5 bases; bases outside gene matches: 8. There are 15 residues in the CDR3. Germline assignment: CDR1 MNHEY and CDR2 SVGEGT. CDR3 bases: TGTGCCAGCAGTTACGGTCAGGTGACAGGGGAGACCCAGTACTTC. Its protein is CASSYGQVTGETQYF.

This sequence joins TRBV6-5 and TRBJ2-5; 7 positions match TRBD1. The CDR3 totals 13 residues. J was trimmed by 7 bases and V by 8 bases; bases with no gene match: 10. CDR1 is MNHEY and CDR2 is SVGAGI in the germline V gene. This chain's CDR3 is CASWGQPLGTQYF. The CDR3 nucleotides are TGTGCCAGCTGGGGACAGCCCCTGGGGACCCAGTACTTC.

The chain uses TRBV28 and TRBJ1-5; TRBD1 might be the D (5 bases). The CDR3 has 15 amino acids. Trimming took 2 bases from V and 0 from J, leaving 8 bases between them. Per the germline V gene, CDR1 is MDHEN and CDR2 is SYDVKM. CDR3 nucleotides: TGTGCCAGCAGTTTAAGGGGTTATAGCAATCAGCCCCAGCATTTT. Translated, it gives CASSLRGYSNQPQHF.

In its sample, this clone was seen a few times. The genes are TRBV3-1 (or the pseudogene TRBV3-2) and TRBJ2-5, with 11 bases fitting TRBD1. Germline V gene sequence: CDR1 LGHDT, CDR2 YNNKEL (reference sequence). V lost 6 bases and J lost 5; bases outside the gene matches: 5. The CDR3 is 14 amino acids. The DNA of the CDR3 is TGTGCCAGCAGAGGGACAGGGGGTACCGAGACCCAGTACTTC. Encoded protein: CASRGTGGTETQYF.

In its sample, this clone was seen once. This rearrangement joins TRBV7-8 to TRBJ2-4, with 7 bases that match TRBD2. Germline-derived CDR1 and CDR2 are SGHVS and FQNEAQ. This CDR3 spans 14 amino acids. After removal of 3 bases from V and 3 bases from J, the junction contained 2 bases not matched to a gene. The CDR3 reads CASSFGGSKNIQYF. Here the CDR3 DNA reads TGTGCCAGCAGCTTCGGGGGGAGCAAAAACATTCAGTACTTC.

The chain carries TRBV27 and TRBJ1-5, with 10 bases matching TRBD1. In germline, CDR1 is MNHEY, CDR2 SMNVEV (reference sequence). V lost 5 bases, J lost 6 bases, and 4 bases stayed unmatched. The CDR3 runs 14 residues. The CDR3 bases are TGTGCCAGCAGTGATAGGACAGGGGGTCAGCCCCAGCATTTT. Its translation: CASSDRTGGQPQHF.

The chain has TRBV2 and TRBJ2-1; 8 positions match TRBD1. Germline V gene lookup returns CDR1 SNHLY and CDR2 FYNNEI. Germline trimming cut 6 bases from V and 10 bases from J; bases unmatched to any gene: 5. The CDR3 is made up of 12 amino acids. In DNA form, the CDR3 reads TGTGCCAGCAGGATCGGGACAGGAGAGCAGTTCTTC. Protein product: CASRIGTGEQFF.

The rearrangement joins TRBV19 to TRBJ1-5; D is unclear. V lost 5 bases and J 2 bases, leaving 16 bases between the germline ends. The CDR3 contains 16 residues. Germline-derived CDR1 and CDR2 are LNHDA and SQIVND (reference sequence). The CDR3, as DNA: TGTGCCAGTAGTGTCCGAGGGCCGATGCGCAATCAGCCCCAGCATTTT. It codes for CASSVRGPMRNQPQHF.

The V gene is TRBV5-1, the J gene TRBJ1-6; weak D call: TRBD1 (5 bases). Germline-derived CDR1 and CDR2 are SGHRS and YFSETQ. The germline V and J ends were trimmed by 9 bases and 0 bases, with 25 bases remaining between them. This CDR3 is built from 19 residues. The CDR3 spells CATTPSGSWGSSYNSPLHF. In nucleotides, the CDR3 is TGCGCCACCACCCCGTCAGGGTCCTGGGGCAGCTCCTATAATTCACCCCTCCACTTT.

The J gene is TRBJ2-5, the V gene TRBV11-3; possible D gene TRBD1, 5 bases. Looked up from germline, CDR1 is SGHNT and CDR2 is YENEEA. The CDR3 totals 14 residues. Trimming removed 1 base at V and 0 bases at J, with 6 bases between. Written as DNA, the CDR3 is TGTGCCAGCAGCTTAGGACAGAACCAAGAGACCCAGTACTTC. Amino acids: CASSLGQNQETQYF. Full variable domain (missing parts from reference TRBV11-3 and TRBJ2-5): EAGVVQSPRYKIIEKKQPVAFWCNPISGHNTLYWYLQNLGQGPELLIRYENEEAVDDSQLPKDRFSAERLKGVDSTLKIQPAELGDSAVYLCASSLGQNQETQYFGPGTRLLVL.

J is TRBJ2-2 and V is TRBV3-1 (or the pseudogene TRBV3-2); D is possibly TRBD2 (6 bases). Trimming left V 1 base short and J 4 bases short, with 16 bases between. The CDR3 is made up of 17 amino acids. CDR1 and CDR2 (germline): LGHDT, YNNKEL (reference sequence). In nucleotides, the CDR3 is TGTGCCAGCAGCCAAGCGACGGGACTCACCCTCACCGGGGAGCTGTTTTTT. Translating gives CASSQATGLTLTGELFF.

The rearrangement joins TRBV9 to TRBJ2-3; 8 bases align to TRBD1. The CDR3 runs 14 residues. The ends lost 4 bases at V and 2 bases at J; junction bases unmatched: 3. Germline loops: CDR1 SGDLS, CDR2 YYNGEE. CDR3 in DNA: TGTGCCAGCAGCAAGGACAGGGCCACAGATACGCAGTATTTT. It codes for CASSKDRATDTQYF.

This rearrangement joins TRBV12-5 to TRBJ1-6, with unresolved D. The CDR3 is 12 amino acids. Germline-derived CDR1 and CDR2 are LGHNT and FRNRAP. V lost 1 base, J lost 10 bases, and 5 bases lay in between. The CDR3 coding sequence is TGTGCTAGTGGTTTGGGAGAATCACCCCTCCACTTT. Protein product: CASGLGESPLHF.

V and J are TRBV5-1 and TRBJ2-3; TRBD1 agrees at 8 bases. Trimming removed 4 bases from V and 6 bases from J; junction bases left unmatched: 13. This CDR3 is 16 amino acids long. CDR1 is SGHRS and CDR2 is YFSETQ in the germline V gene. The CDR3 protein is CASSPASRGLSDTQYF. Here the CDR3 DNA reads TGCGCCAGCAGCCCAGCCTCCAGGGGGCTGTCTGATACGCAGTATTTT.

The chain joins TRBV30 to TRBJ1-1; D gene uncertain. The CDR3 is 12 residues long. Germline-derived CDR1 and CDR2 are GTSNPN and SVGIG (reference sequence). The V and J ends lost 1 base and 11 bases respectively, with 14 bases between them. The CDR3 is CAWSAGGLSAFF. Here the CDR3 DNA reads TGTGCCTGGAGTGCGGGCGGGTTGAGCGCTTTCTTT.

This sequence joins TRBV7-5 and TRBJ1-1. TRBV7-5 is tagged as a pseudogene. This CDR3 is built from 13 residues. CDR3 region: CAEVPGKNTEAFF. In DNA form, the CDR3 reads TGTGCCGAAGTCCCCGGGAAGAACACTGAAGCTTTCTTT.

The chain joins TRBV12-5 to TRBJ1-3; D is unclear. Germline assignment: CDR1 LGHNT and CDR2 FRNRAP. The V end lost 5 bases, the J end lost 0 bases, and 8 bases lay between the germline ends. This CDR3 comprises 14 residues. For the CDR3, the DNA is TGTGCTAGTGGTCCCCTAGGCTCTGGAAACACCATATATTTT. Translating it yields CASGPLGSGNTIYF.

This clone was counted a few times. Here the CDR3 reads CAWSLSGVTEQFF. The CDR3 DNA sequence: TGTGCCTGGAGTCTATCAGGGGTTACTGAGCAGTTCTTC. V gene TRBV30 combines with J gene TRBJ2-1, with D possibly being TRBD1 (6 bases). Germline CDR1 reads GTSNPN; CDR2 reads SVGIG (reference sequence). The CDR3 runs 13 residues. Trimming took off 2 bases at V and 9 bases at J, with 14 bases between the two ends.

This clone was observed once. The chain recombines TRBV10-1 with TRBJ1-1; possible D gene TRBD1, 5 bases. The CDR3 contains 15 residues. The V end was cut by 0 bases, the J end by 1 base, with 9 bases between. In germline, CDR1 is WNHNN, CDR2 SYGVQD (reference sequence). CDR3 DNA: TGCGCCAGCAGTGAGTCGAGGCAGGGGAACACTGAAGCTTTCTTT. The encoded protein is CASSESRQGNTEAFF.